This passage covers 6 T cell receptor beta chains from one sample sequenced in a study of T-cell memory formation after mild COVID-19. TCRdb called the 5' RACE reads again in MiXCR, with one record for every CDR3 protein. The table lists over 250,000 distinct CDR3 sequences, 15% to 20% of them singletons. Sequenced: PBMCs or a T cell subset sorted from them (not recorded which). All receptors derive from a man between 18 and 35 years old who had mild COVID-19 (a few samples of this study predate the infection). Cell type and time point are not known.

J is TRBJ2-7 and V is TRBV29-1, with D perhaps being TRBD1 or TRBD2 (5 bases each). V was trimmed by 8 bases and J by 6 bases, leaving 20 bases between them. The CDR3 loop spans 13 amino acids. Germline V gene sequence: CDR1 SQVTM, CDR2 ANQGSEA. CDR3 bases: TGCAGCTCATCAGCCGGGACCTCGGGCGAGCAGTACGTC. It codes for CSSSAGTSGEQYV.

In this sample, this clonotype turned up a few times. A clone one base away is much larger, so this may be a read error. The rearrangement uses TRBV9 and TRBJ2-3; tentatively, D is TRBD2 (6 bases). With 0 bases removed from V and 2 bases from J, the gap between germline ends came to 7 bases. CDR1 and CDR2 from the germline V gene are SGDLS and YYNGEE. The CDR3 totals 14 residues. The DNA for the CDR3 is TGTGCCAGCAGCGTAGCGGGGGTCACAGATACGCAGTATTTT. Protein product: CASSVAGVTDTQYF.

The chain combines TRBV20-1 with TRBJ1-5; D possibly corresponds to TRBD1 (5 bases). The germline V and J ends were trimmed by 4 bases and 4 bases, with 11 bases remaining between them. CDR3 length: 13 residues. CDR1 is DFQATT, CDR2 SNEGSKA, per germline (reference sequence). The CDR3 nucleotides read TGCAGTGCTATCAGGGCGTGGAATCAGCCCCAGCATTTT. Its protein product is CSAIRAWNQPQHF.

This clonotype was observed a handful of times. The chain uses TRBV18 and TRBJ1-1, with D uncertain. The CDR3 loop spans 16 amino acids. V was shortened by 3 bases and J by 6 bases, with 20 bases between the two germline ends. The germline CDR1 and CDR2 sequences are KGHSH and LQKENI. CDR3 coding DNA: TGTGCCAGCTCACCGAAATTATTGACAACCCTCCCTGAAGCTTTCTTT. Translation gives CASSPKLLTTLPEAFF.

This clonotype was recorded a few times. The chain has TRBV10-3 and TRBJ2-1, with TRBD2 matching 7 bases. CDR1 ENHRY and CDR2 SYGVKD come from the germline V gene. V was pared by 5 bases and J by 5 bases, with 9 bases of the junction left unmatched. The CDR3 spans 15 residues. CDR3 DNA: TGTGCCATCAGTTTGACTAGTCGGGGGGACAATGAGCAGTTCTTC. This encodes CAISLTSRGDNEQFF.

The V gene is TRBV11-2, the J gene TRBJ1-4; 8 nucleotides line up with TRBD1. Germline V gene sequence: CDR1 SGHAT, CDR2 FQNNGV. The CDR3 sequence is 17 residues long. The V and J ends lost 5 bases and 6 bases, in that order; junction bases with no gene match: 14. CDR3 amino acids: CASSANPGGTAYEKLFF. The CDR3 nucleotides read TGTGCCAGCAGCGCGAACCCAGGGGGCACGGCATATGAAAAACTGTTTTTT.